These 30 T cell receptor beta chains were sequenced from one sample in a study of HIV-infected patients and healthy controls. Each CDR3 protein gets one entry after TCRdb re-called the 5' RACE reads with MiXCR. The table has approximately 64,000 distinct CDR3 sequences, less than 20% seen once; the top ten hold 1.4%. The sequenced sample was CD4+ T cells from blood. The receptors here all came from a human donor in good health.

This clonotype has more than one count but fewer than ten. The genes are TRBV20-1 and TRBJ2-1; 7 positions match TRBD2. V trimming: 3 bases; J trimming: 1 base; junction bases outside the gene matches: 6. Germline CDR1 DFQATT, CDR2 SNEGSKA (reference sequence). The CDR3 extends over 15 amino acids. Written as DNA, the CDR3 is TGCAGTGCTAGTGCGGGGGTGGTGTCCTACAATGAGCAGTTCTTC. Translated: CSASAGVVSYNEQFF.

This clonotype occurred many times. The chain is built from TRBV6-1 and TRBJ2-4; 7 bases agree with TRBD1. V lost 5 bases to trimming and J lost 13 bases; unmatched junction nucleotides: 8. The CDR3 runs to 12 residues. CDR1 and CDR2 (germline): MNHNS, SASEGT. CDR3 loop: CASSHFRQGQYF. In DNA, the CDR3 is TGTGCCAGCAGTCACTTTCGACAGGGACAGTACTTC.

This clonotype was counted between two and nine times. J is TRBJ2-3 and V is TRBV7-3; D might be TRBD2 (6 bases). There are 13 residues in the CDR3. V was clipped by 5 bases and J by 4 bases, with 10 bases between them. CDR1 SGHTA and CDR2 FQGTGA come from the germline V gene. The CDR3 loop is CASSTAGSDTQYF. CDR3 coding DNA: TGTGCCAGCAGCACGGCGGGGTCAGATACGCAGTATTTT. The full variable domain, with the rest looked up from reference TRBV7-3 and TRBJ2-3, is GAGVSQTPSNKVTEKGKYVELRCDPISGHTALYWYRQSLGQGPEFLIYFQGTGAADDSGLPNDRFFAVRPEGSVSTLKIQRTERGDSAVYLCASSTAGSDTQYFGPGTRLTVL.

J is TRBJ2-7 and V is TRBV18, with TRBD2 identical over 15 bases. The germline V gene encodes CDR1 KGHSH and CDR2 LQKENI. Germline trimming cut 4 bases from V and 12 bases from J; bases unmatched to any gene: 13. The length of the CDR3 is 16 residues. The CDR3 region has the DNA TGTGCCAGCTCACTAAGCCAAGGACTAGCGGGAGGGCCTGGGTACTTC. As protein: CASSLSQGLAGGPGYF.

This clonotype has at least ten counts. V is TRBV9 and J is TRBJ1-2; 9 bases line up with TRBD1. With V trimmed by 0 bases and J by 7 bases, 7 bases remained unmatched. The CDR3 has 15 amino acids. CDR1 is SGDLS, CDR2 YYNGEE, per germline. The CDR3 protein is CASSVEGQGLVGYTF. The CDR3 region has the DNA TGTGCCAGCAGCGTAGAGGGACAGGGCCTCGTTGGCTACACCTTC.

This clonotype was picked up a small number of times. The gene calls are TRBV18 and TRBJ1-4, with a weak D call TRBD1 (6 bases). This CDR3 is 13 amino acids long. Germline V CDR1 and CDR2: KGHSH, LQKENI. Trimming left V 5 bases short and J 7 bases short, with 11 bases between. The DNA for the CDR3 is TGTGCCAGCTCATCCCAGGGGAGTGAAAAACTGTTTTTT. Translated, it gives CASSSQGSEKLFF.

Note on this clonotype: One base away lies a much larger clone, so this may be a sequencing read error. This chain links TRBV6-2 or TRBV6-3 with TRBJ1-1, with no clear D. Germline V gives CDR1 MNHEY, CDR2 SVGEGT. The CDR3 runs to 14 residues. The DNA for the CDR3 is TGTACCATCCGCACATATTCCGGGAACACTGAAGCTTTCTTT. Translation gives CTIRTYSGNTEAFF.

The V call is TRBV5-1, the J call TRBJ1-1; 7 bases align to TRBD1. Losses at the gene ends were 5 bases for V and 2 bases for J; bases not matched to a gene: 6. Germline CDR1 is SGHRS and CDR2 is YFSETQ. This CDR3 is built from 14 residues. The CDR3 coding sequence is TGCGCCAGCAGGTCTACAGGGGCTAACACTGAAGCTTTCTTT. As protein: CASRSTGANTEAFF. The entire variable domain, with the rest obtained from reference TRBV5-1 and TRBJ1-1, is as follows: KAGVTQTPRYLIKTRGQQVTLSCSPISGHRSVSWYQQTPGQGLQFLFEYFSETQRNKGNFPGRFSGRQFSNSRSEMNVSTLELGDSALYLCASRSTGANTEAFFGQGTRLTVV.

This chain links TRBV19 with TRBJ2-1, with D perhaps TRBD1 (5 bases). The V end was cut by 3 bases, the J end by 5 bases, with 23 bases between. The CDR3 consists of 18 residues. Looked up from germline, CDR1 is LNHDA and CDR2 is SQIVND (reference sequence). Written as DNA, the CDR3 is TGTGCCAGTAGTATCAGGGTATCTTCCTCCTTACGGGACAATGAGCAGTTCTTC. The encoded protein is CASSIRVSSSLRDNEQFF.

This clonotype was detected ten times or more. V and J are TRBV18 and TRBJ2-1; 9 nucleotides agree with TRBD2. This CDR3 region has 14 residues. Germline assignment: CDR1 KGHSH and CDR2 LQKENI. The V segment lost 4 bases and the J segment 5 bases; nucleotides outside the gene matches: 3. CDR3 residues: CASSLSGSDNEQFF. Written as DNA, the CDR3 is TGTGCCAGCTCACTTAGCGGGAGTGACAATGAGCAGTTCTTC.

The CDR3 sequence is CSVATSSRTDTQYF. CDR3 coding DNA: TGCAGCGTTGCTACTAGCAGCCGCACAGATACGCAGTATTTT. The V gene is TRBV29-1, the J gene TRBJ2-3, with D possibly matching TRBD2 (6 bases). From germline, CDR1 is SQVTM and CDR2 ANQGSEA. The V end was cut by 4 bases, the J end by 1 base, with 12 bases between. The CDR3 is made up of 14 amino acids.

The table lists this clonotype with many counts. The rearrangement uses TRBV6-1 and TRBJ1-3; perhaps TRBD1 as D (6 bases). The V gene lost 8 bases and the J gene lost 0 bases, with 11 bases spanning the gap. Germline-derived CDR1 and CDR2 are MNHNS and SASEGT. CDR3 size: 14 residues. Written as DNA, the CDR3 is TGTGCCAGCGGCCGGGACAACTCTGGAAACACCATATATTTT. It translates to CASGRDNSGNTIYF.

J is TRBJ1-5 and V is TRBV7-8; D remains unclear. Trimming stripped 6 bases from V and 1 base from J, with 10 bases between. This CDR3 contains 14 residues. Per the germline V gene, CDR1 is SGHVS and CDR2 is FQNEAQ. This chain's CDR3 is CASSLKASNQPQHF. The CDR3 region has the DNA TGTGCCAGCAGTTTGAAAGCGAGCAATCAGCCCCAGCATTTT.

The chain couples TRBV20-1 to TRBJ2-2; the D is unclear. The germline V gene has CDR1 DFQATT and CDR2 SNEGSKA (reference sequence). Trimming pared 1 base from V and 1 base from J, leaving 7 bases between. CDR3 length: 14 residues. CDR3 bases: TGCAGTGCTAGAGTCCGACAGAACACCGGGGAGCTGTTTTTT. Protein product: CSARVRQNTGELFF.

The chain uses TRBV20-1 and TRBJ2-5, with 8 bases lining up with TRBD2. The CDR3 length is 12 residues. The V gene's germline CDR1 is DFQATT and CDR2 SNEGSKA (reference sequence). The V segment lost 6 bases and the J segment 1 base; nucleotides outside the gene matches: 1. CDR3 coding DNA: TGCAGTGCGGCGGGGGGCCAAGAGACCCAGTACTTC. As protein: CSAAGGQETQYF.

The rearrangement joins TRBV12-3 or TRBV12-4 to TRBJ1-2; the D gene is possibly TRBD1 (5 bases). V lost 5 bases to trimming and J lost 4 bases, with 14 bases between them. There are 14 residues in the CDR3. This CDR3 is CASSTKVTVYGYTF. In nucleotides, the CDR3 is TGTGCCAGCAGTACCAAAGTGACAGTCTATGGCTACACCTTC.

This clonotype was counted between two and nine times. The V and J genes are TRBV5-1 and TRBJ2-7; 11 nucleotides match TRBD2. Germline V CDR1 and CDR2: SGHRS, YFSETQ. The CDR3 consists of 15 residues. V was pared by 4 bases and J by 0 bases, with 3 bases of the junction left unmatched. CDR3: CASSGLAGPSYEQYF. The CDR3 coding sequence is TGCGCCAGCAGCGGACTAGCGGGCCCCTCCTACGAGCAGTACTTC.

The rearrangement joins TRBV7-2 to TRBJ2-6, with D possibly TRBD1 on 5 matching bases. The V gene lost 4 bases and the J gene lost 0 bases, with 7 bases spanning the gap. This CDR3 contains 15 residues. Germline V gives CDR1 SGHTA, CDR2 FQGNSA. CDR3 loop: CASSSDSSGANVLTF. CDR3 in DNA: TGTGCCAGCAGCTCAGACAGCTCTGGGGCCAACGTCCTGACTTTC.

The rearrangement joins TRBV5-1 to TRBJ1-2; D is ambiguous. The CDR3 has 14 amino acids. Germline loops: CDR1 SGHRS, CDR2 YFSETQ. V was cut by 0 bases and J by 4 bases, with 10 bases left in between. DNA of the CDR3: TGCGCCAGCAGCTTGGCAACGACGGCCTATGGCTACACCTTC. Translating gives CASSLATTAYGYTF. The complete variable domain, with remaining parts taken from reference TRBV5-1 and TRBJ1-2, reads KAGVTQTPRYLIKTRGQQVTLSCSPISGHRSVSWYQQTPGQGLQFLFEYFSETQRNKGNFPGRFSGRQFSNSRSEMNVSTLELGDSALYLCASSLATTAYGYTFGSGTRLTVV.

The V and J genes are TRBV24-1 and TRBJ2-3; D gene unclear. V lost 4 bases, J lost 3 bases, and 16 bases lay in between. This CDR3 spans 16 amino acids. CDR1 KGHDR and CDR2 SFDVKD come from the germline V gene. Written as DNA, the CDR3 is TGTGCCACCAGTGACATCAGGCTGTTGCGGACAGATACGCAGTATTTT. Encoded protein: CATSDIRLLRTDTQYF.

The chain recombines TRBV6-2 or TRBV6-3 with TRBJ2-1; tentatively, D is TRBD1 (6 bases). This CDR3 is 15 amino acids long. V was pared by 8 bases and J by 2 bases, with 16 bases between. Per the germline V gene, CDR1 is MNHEY and CDR2 is SVGEGT. The CDR3 sequence: CASRGLDRPYNEQFF. CDR3 nucleotides: TGTGCCAGCCGGGGTCTTGACAGGCCCTACAATGAGCAGTTCTTC.

A few counts support this clonotype. Here the CDR3 DNA reads TGTGCCAGCAGCTTGGTCCTAGCGGGCCAAGAGACCCAGTACTTC. Amino acid sequence: CASSLVLAGQETQYF. The chain recombines TRBV5-4 with TRBJ2-5; 8 bases line up with TRBD2. Trimming took 0 bases from V and 1 from J; bases not matched to a gene: 2. CDR1 and CDR2 from the germline V gene are SGHNT and YYREEE (reference sequence). The CDR3 length is 15 residues.

The V call is TRBV12-5, the J call TRBJ1-5, with D hard to call. The CDR3 is made up of 17 amino acids. V was clipped by 0 bases and J by 3 bases, with 15 bases between them. The germline V gene has CDR1 LGHNT and CDR2 FRNRAP. The CDR3 DNA reads TGTGCTAGTGGTTTGGTAGTCTTGGCTCAATTCAATCAGCCCCAGCATTTT. It encodes CASGLVVLAQFNQPQHF.

V and J are TRBV29-1 and TRBJ1-1; D is uncertain. Trimming took 2 bases from V and 1 from J, leaving 8 bases between them. Germline V lookup: CDR1 SQVTM, CDR2 ANQGSEA. The CDR3 extends over 13 amino acids. CDR3 nucleotides: TGCAGCGTTGAATGGGTGCGGAACACTGAAGCTTTCTTT. Encoded protein: CSVEWVRNTEAFF.

The V and J genes are TRBV7-9 and TRBJ1-1; D call uncertain. V dropped 3 bases and J dropped 3 bases, with 8 bases sitting between them. Per the germline V gene, CDR1 is SEHNR and CDR2 is FQNEAQ (reference sequence). The CDR3 is 13 amino acids. CDR3 amino acids: CASSFNWDTEAFF. The CDR3 DNA is TGTGCCAGCAGCTTTAACTGGGACACTGAAGCTTTCTTT.

The chain employs TRBV5-4 and TRBJ2-1; D unclear. The CDR3 length is 14 residues. V lost 0 bases to trimming and J lost 8 bases, with 12 bases between them. Germline CDR1 is SGHNT and CDR2 is YYREEE (reference sequence). The CDR3 DNA reads as TGTGCCAGCAGCTTGGGAACGGATGGGTATGAGCAGTTCTTC. It yields the protein CASSLGTDGYEQFF.

The chain employs TRBV2 and TRBJ2-1; tentatively, D is TRBD1 or TRBD2 (5 bases each). CDR1 and CDR2 (germline): SNHLY, FYNNEI. The CDR3 runs 15 residues. The V end lost 4 bases, the J end lost 2 bases, and 12 bases lay between the germline ends. The CDR3 DNA follows: TGTGCCAGCAGTGCTGGACGGGGACCCTACAATGAGCAGTTCTTC. As protein: CASSAGRGPYNEQFF.

J is TRBJ1-2 and V is TRBV12-3 or TRBV12-4; perhaps TRBD1 as D (5 bases). The CDR3 extends over 14 amino acids. V dropped 4 bases and J dropped 2 bases, with 11 bases sitting between them. DNA for the CDR3: TGTGCCAGCAGTTCGGGACTGACAAACTATGGCTACACCTTC. Its protein product is CASSSGLTNYGYTF.

This clonotype was picked up a small number of times. This chain joins TRBV29-1 and TRBJ1-5; the D is unclear. CDR1 is SQVTM, CDR2 ANQGSEA, per germline. This CDR3 region has 14 residues. Trimming took 5 bases from V and 3 from J, leaving 14 bases between them. CDR3 sequence: CSVSDGRPNQPQHF. CDR3 DNA sequence: TGCAGCGTTTCGGACGGGAGGCCCAATCAGCCCCAGCATTTT.

This clonotype was seen ten or more times. V usage is TRBV12-3 or TRBV12-4 and J usage is TRBJ1-6, with 7 bases fitting TRBD1. The trim removed 5 bases at V and 12 bases at J, leaving 10 bases unmatched. This CDR3 comprises 14 residues. The CDR3 coding sequence is TGTGCCAGCAGTCGGGACAGACTGAGTAGACCCCTCCACTTT. This codes for CASSRDRLSRPLHF.